This TCR beta chain was sequenced during a study of cytomegalovirus exposure and HLA in healthy donors. The V end lost 3 bases, the J end lost 3 bases, and 15 bases lay between the germline ends. The CDR3 covers 15 residues. Germline CDR1 is ENHRY and CDR2 is SYGVKD. Turning to this clone: Its specificity is not known.

Study-wide findings and caveats: Data from an earlier analysis indicated that most TCR beta V segments were productive either about 87% or about 30% of the time. The records held CMV serostatus as the only immune exposure information. Presence/absence analyses rested on an assumption that sequencing depth was roughly uniform across donors. What was likely a sequencing artifact was a cluster of highly shared sequence variants.

In the PCR, 60 Vbeta and 13 Jbeta primers were used. Clones were read by immunoSEQ multiplex PCR, and TCRdb kept only the in-frame ones, dropping some. Of around 170,000 clones in the sample, approximately 84% are singletons; the top ten hold 1% to 1.5%. The TCR originated in a man in his forties or fifties in good health and CMV-seropositive. The chain joins TRBV10-3 to TRBJ2-7, with D perhaps matching TRBD2 (6 bases). Specimen: PBMCs. CDR3 region: CAISDPTRLDYEQYF. DNA of the CDR3: TGTGCCATCAGTGACCCGACTAGATTAGACTACGAGCAGTACTTC.